These 31 T cell receptor beta chains came from one sample sequenced in a study of OX40 agonist ivuxolimab in advanced cancers. Repertoires were generated with immunoSEQ multiplex PCR, while TCRdb's copy carries only in-frame clones and drops some. In the table there are some 85,000 clones, around 86% of which are singletons. The sequencing here drew on CD4+ or CD8+ T cells sorted from blood, taken in a trial of the OX40 agonist ivuxolimab. All receptors derive from an adult with an advanced solid tumor such as melanoma, head and neck, liver or kidney cancer.

This chain connects TRBV10-1 to TRBJ1-1; no firm D call. V lost 2 bases to trimming and J lost 1 base, with 8 bases between them. Germline-derived CDR1 and CDR2 are WNHNN and SYGVQD (reference sequence). The CDR3 covers 14 residues. The CDR3 loop is CASSEGRRNTEAFF. The CDR3 DNA sequence: TGCGCCAGCAGTGAGGGACGGAGGAACACTGAAGCTTTCTTT.

The V gene is TRBV11-2, the J gene TRBJ2-7; 8 nucleotides align to TRBD2. This CDR3 comprises 15 residues. V dropped 5 bases and J dropped 3; count of bases not matched to a gene: 9. Germline CDR1 reads SGHAT; CDR2 reads FQNNGV. The CDR3 nucleotides read TGTGCCAGCAGCCGTCCGGGACTAGGCCTCTACGAGCAGTACTTC. Its translation is CASSRPGLGLYEQYF.

The V and J genes are TRBV10-3 and TRBJ2-7; 8 bases map to TRBD1. There are 16 residues in the CDR3. Germline V gene lookup returns CDR1 ENHRY and CDR2 SYGVKD. V shed 4 bases and J 2 bases; nucleotides not matched to a gene: 10. The CDR3 region has the DNA TGTGCCATCAGTGCGGCCAGGGGGCGAGGGGCCTACGAGCAGTACTTC. Residues: CAISAARGRGAYEQYF.

This sequence joins TRBV15 and TRBJ2-5, with a tentative D call TRBD1 (5 bases). Germline V lookup: CDR1 LNHNV, CDR2 YYDKDF (reference sequence). V was pared by 0 bases and J by 3 bases, with 11 bases between. The CDR3 length is 15 residues. The CDR3 bases are TGTGCCACCAGCAGAGATCCGGACAAGAAAGAGACCCAGTACTTC. The encoded protein is CATSRDPDKKETQYF.

This chain connects TRBV4-1 to TRBJ2-5; TRBD2 aligns across 7 bases. The CDR3 is made up of 15 amino acids. Germline loops: CDR1 MGHRA, CDR2 YSYEKL. The V and J ends lost 2 bases and 2 bases, in that order; junction bases with no gene match: 5. For the CDR3, the DNA is TGCGCCAGCAGCCAACCAGCGGGATTACAAGAGACCCAGTACTTC. As protein: CASSQPAGLQETQYF.

In the case of this clone: The junction departs from the called germline gene at one end, perhaps through a read error. This chain connects TRBV5-1 to TRBJ2-1; 8 bases map to TRBD2. This CDR3 spans 15 amino acids. In germline, CDR1 is SGHRS, CDR2 YFSETQ. DNA of the CDR3: TGCGCCAGCAGCCCCCCAGCGGGAGTTAACAATGGGCAGTTCTTC. Encoded protein: CASSPPAGVNNGQFF.

The chain has TRBV5-1 and TRBJ2-1; the D gene is possibly TRBD2 (6 bases). CDR3 size: 15 residues. V dropped 3 bases and J dropped 0 bases, with 10 bases sitting between them. Germline lookup yields CDR1 SGHRS and CDR2 YFSETQ. CDR3 region: CASSWLAPSYNEQFF. The CDR3, as DNA: TGCGCCAGCAGCTGGCTAGCGCCCTCCTACAATGAGCAGTTCTTC.

The chain has TRBV21-1 and TRBJ2-4; the table's D call, TRBD1, was not checked against the DNA. TRBV21-1 is a recognized pseudogene. The CDR3 extends over 15 amino acids. In nucleotides, the CDR3 is TGTGCCAGCAGTCCGGGACAGGGAGGCAAAAACATTCAGTACTTC. Protein: CASSPGQGGKNIQYF.

This clone was found once. This rearrangement joins TRBV6-6 to TRBJ1-2; 8 nucleotides line up with TRBD1. The CDR3 is made up of 16 amino acids. In germline, CDR1 is MNHNY, CDR2 SVGAGI (reference sequence). V gave up 8 bases and J gave up 0 bases; unmatched junction bases: 11. CDR3 nucleotide sequence: TGTGCCAGCGGATACTACGGACAGGGCGCTAACTATGGCTACACCTTC. This encodes CASGYYGQGANYGYTF.

V usage is TRBV7-2 and J usage is TRBJ1-4; the match to TRBD1 covers 11 bases. The germline V gene encodes CDR1 SGHTA and CDR2 FQGNSA. The CDR3 length is 16 residues. The J segment lost 7 bases and the V segment lost 0 bases, leaving 4 bases of the junction unmatched. DNA of the CDR3: TGTGCCAGCAGCTTAGCGGCGGGGACAGGGGGTGAAAAACTGTTTTTT. Its translation is CASSLAAGTGGEKLFF. Variable domain in full (rest from reference TRBV7-2 and TRBJ1-4): GAGVSQSPSNKVTEKGKDVELRCDPISGHTALYWYRQSLGQGLEFLIYFQGNSAPDKSGLPSDRFSAERTGGSVSTLTIQRTQQEDSAVYLCASSLAAGTGGEKLFFGSGTQLSVL.

J is TRBJ1-2 and V is TRBV5-8; no clear D. The CDR3 extends over 13 amino acids. Germline CDR1 and CDR2: SGHTS and YDEGEE. Trimming took 2 bases from V and 5 from J, leaving 10 bases between them. Here the CDR3 DNA reads TGTGCCAGCAGCTTCGGTCCAGGTTATGGCTACACCTTC. Its translation is CASSFGPGYGYTF.

Note on this clone: It may be a read error: a sequence one base away is much more abundant. The chain uses TRBV4-2 and TRBJ1-4; possible D gene TRBD1, 6 bases. V was pared by 1 base and J by 8 bases, with 11 bases between. Germline values: CDR1 LGHNA, CDR2 YNFKEQ. The length of the CDR3 is 14 residues. Here the CDR3 DNA reads TGTGCCAGCAGCCAAGTCGGGACAACCGAAAAACTGTTTTTT. It translates to CASSQVGTTEKLFF.

This clone occurred a few times. The rearrangement uses TRBV21-1 and TRBJ2-3; TRBD2 is the table's D call and was not checked against the DNA. TRBV21-1 is a pseudogene. This CDR3 has 16 amino acids. CDR3 coding DNA: TGTGCCAGCAGCAAATTCAGTTTACTAAGCACAGATACGCAGTATTTT. This encodes CASSKFSLLSTDTQYF.

The genes are TRBV27 and TRBJ2-2; possibly TRBD1 for D (6 bases). Trimming pared 7 bases from V and 2 bases from J, leaving 11 bases between. Germline CDR1 and CDR2: MNHEY and SMNVEV (reference sequence). This CDR3 region has 14 residues. Here the CDR3 reads CASKSGGNTGELFF. The CDR3 DNA reads as TGTGCCAGCAAATCTGGGGGCAACACCGGGGAGCTGTTTTTT.

This clone has just one count. The chain joins TRBV11-2 to TRBJ1-4; no reliable D call. This CDR3 comprises 13 residues. V was clipped by 5 bases and J by 7 bases, with 11 bases between them. The V gene's germline CDR1 is SGHAT and CDR2 FQNNGV. The CDR3 protein is CASSLRFGEKLFF. CDR3 bases: TGTGCCAGCAGCCTTCGTTTCGGTGAAAAACTGTTTTTT.

The chain carries TRBV19 and TRBJ1-4; D is unresolved. V was shortened by 4 bases and J by 5 bases, with 14 bases between the two germline ends. The CDR3 extends over 15 amino acids. From germline, CDR1 is LNHDA and CDR2 SQIVND (reference sequence). The CDR3: CASSTGRQRNEKLFF. The DNA of the CDR3 is TGTGCCAGTAGTACGGGGAGACAACGAAATGAAAAACTGTTTTTT.

V usage is TRBV7-2 and J usage is TRBJ2-1; 11 bases line up with TRBD2. The CDR3 covers 16 residues. Germline-derived CDR1 and CDR2 are SGHTA and FQGNSA. J was trimmed by 5 bases and V by 5 bases; bases with no gene match: 8. DNA of the CDR3: TGTGCCAGCAGCCAGGGGACTAGCGGCCCTCACAATGAGCAGTTCTTC. Its protein product is CASSQGTSGPHNEQFF.

V and J are TRBV7-2 and TRBJ2-5; a possible D gene is TRBD2 (7 bases). Between the trimmed V and J ends, which lost 0 bases and 7 bases, there was a span of 21 bases. In germline, CDR1 is SGHTA, CDR2 FQGNSA. This CDR3 spans 17 amino acids. CDR3 amino acids: CASSLAGAGVGAGTQYF. CDR3 bases: TGTGCCAGCAGCTTAGCGGGTGCGGGAGTGGGGGCAGGGACCCAGTACTTC.

V gene TRBV4-2 combines with J gene TRBJ2-5; 11 bases line up with TRBD2. Germline V gene sequence: CDR1 LGHNA, CDR2 YNFKEQ. Trimming cost V 8 bases and J 5 bases; bases outside gene matches: 10. The CDR3 is 15 residues long. The CDR3 DNA reads TGTGCCAGCGGTGGTAGCGGGAGGGCCGACGAGACCCAGTACTTC. As protein: CASGGSGRADETQYF.

This chain connects TRBV6-6 to TRBJ1-1; no definite D call. Deletions cut 5 bases from V and 1 base from J, with 8 bases between. This CDR3 has 13 amino acids. Per germline, CDR1 MNHNY and CDR2 SVGAGI (reference sequence). The CDR3 loop is CASSRGENTEAFF. The CDR3 region has the DNA TGTGCCAGCAGTCGTGGGGAGAACACTGAAGCTTTCTTT.

The rearrangement uses TRBV10-3 and TRBJ2-7; 11 nucleotides align to TRBD1. V gave up 10 bases and J gave up 0 bases; unmatched junction bases: 2. Germline CDR1 is ENHRY and CDR2 is SYGVKD. This CDR3 has 13 amino acids. The CDR3 nucleotides are TGTGCCACGGGGACAGGGGGCTCCTACGAGCAGTACTTC. Its translation is CATGTGGSYEQYF.

V usage is TRBV28 and J usage is TRBJ2-3; 8 nucleotides line up with TRBD1. The V gene end was trimmed by 3 bases and the J gene end by 9 bases; junction bases not matched to a gene: 14. Germline values: CDR1 MDHEN, CDR2 SYDVKM. CDR3 length: 16 residues. The CDR3 DNA reads as TGTGCCAGCAGTTTTGCCAGGGGGCTATCATTGTCCACGCAGTATTTT. As protein: CASSFARGLSLSTQYF.

The chain has TRBV4-1 and TRBJ2-7, with TRBD1 as a possible D gene (7 bases). The V gene's germline CDR1 is MGHRA and CDR2 YSYEKL. The CDR3 is 14 amino acids. V was shortened by 3 bases and J by 9 bases, with 18 bases between the two germline ends. The CDR3 here is CASSHGIADRRQYF. CDR3 coding DNA: TGCGCCAGCAGCCACGGGATAGCGGACAGGAGGCAGTACTTC.

J is TRBJ2-7 and V is TRBV5-6; TRBD2 agrees at 9 bases. The CDR3 has 15 residues. V gave up 0 bases and J gave up 5 bases; unmatched junction bases: 6. Germline V gene lookup returns CDR1 SGHDT and CDR2 YYEEEE. The CDR3 loop reads CASSLVAGGPDEQYF. Written as DNA, the CDR3 is TGTGCCAGCAGCTTGGTGGCGGGAGGGCCGGACGAGCAGTACTTC.

The V call is TRBV11-2, the J call TRBJ2-5; D may match TRBD1 or TRBD2 (5 bases each). CDR3 length equals 16 residues. Germline V CDR1 and CDR2: SGHAT, FQNNGV. Trimming removed 2 bases from V and 0 bases from J, with 13 bases in between. This CDR3 reads CASSLRLGRNQETQYF. The CDR3 bases are TGTGCCAGCAGCTTACGTTTGGGACGGAACCAAGAGACCCAGTACTTC.

The V call is TRBV10-2, the J call TRBJ2-1; 13 positions agree with TRBD2. The germline V gene has CDR1 WSHSY and CDR2 SAAADI. CDR3 length: 13 amino acids. The J segment lost 7 bases and the V segment lost 9 bases, leaving 3 bases of the junction unmatched. CDR3 sequence: CASGTSGTNEQFF. Written as DNA, the CDR3 is TGCGCCAGTGGGACTAGCGGGACGAATGAGCAGTTCTTC.

V gene TRBV7-3 combines with J gene TRBJ1-2; TRBD1 aligns across 10 bases. The length of the CDR3 is 16 residues. V lost 5 bases and J lost 6; bases outside the gene matches: 12. Looked up from germline, CDR1 is SGHTA and CDR2 is FQGTGA. The CDR3 loop is CASSGAPGQGPNGYTF. The CDR3 nucleotides read TGTGCCAGCAGCGGAGCCCCGGGACAGGGGCCCAATGGCTACACCTTC.

This chain connects TRBV11-2 to TRBJ2-5, with unresolved D. Between the trimmed V and J ends, which lost 5 bases and 0 bases, there was a span of 16 bases. Germline loops: CDR1 SGHAT, CDR2 FQNNGV. CDR3 size: 16 residues. CDR3 amino acids: CASSPKQKPYQETQYF. The CDR3 DNA is TGTGCCAGCAGCCCTAAGCAGAAACCGTACCAAGAGACCCAGTACTTC.

This rearrangement joins TRBV27 to TRBJ1-2, with no clear D. Germline loops: CDR1 MNHEY, CDR2 SMNVEV (reference sequence). V was pared by 8 bases and J by 8 bases, with 15 bases between. The CDR3 is 12 residues long. In nucleotides, the CDR3 is TGTGCCAGCGGTTCTACACGGTCCGGCTACACCTTC. This sequence encodes CASGSTRSGYTF.

The chain employs TRBV2 and TRBJ1-2; no clear D. Germline assignment: CDR1 SNHLY and CDR2 FYNNEI. V shed 3 bases and J shed 2 bases, with 7 bases lying between them. The CDR3 loop spans 13 amino acids. CDR3 in amino acids: CASSERKNYGYTF. The CDR3 DNA follows: TGTGCCAGCAGTGAGAGAAAGAACTATGGCTACACCTTC.

The chain links TRBV11-3 to TRBJ2-7; no firm D call. V was trimmed by 3 bases and J by 6 bases, leaving 15 bases between them. Germline V gives CDR1 SGHNT, CDR2 YENEEA. This CDR3 is 14 amino acids long. The CDR3 DNA follows: TGTGCCAGCAGCTTTGGCCTACCAGGTGGCGAGCAGTACTTC. It is translated as CASSFGLPGGEQYF.